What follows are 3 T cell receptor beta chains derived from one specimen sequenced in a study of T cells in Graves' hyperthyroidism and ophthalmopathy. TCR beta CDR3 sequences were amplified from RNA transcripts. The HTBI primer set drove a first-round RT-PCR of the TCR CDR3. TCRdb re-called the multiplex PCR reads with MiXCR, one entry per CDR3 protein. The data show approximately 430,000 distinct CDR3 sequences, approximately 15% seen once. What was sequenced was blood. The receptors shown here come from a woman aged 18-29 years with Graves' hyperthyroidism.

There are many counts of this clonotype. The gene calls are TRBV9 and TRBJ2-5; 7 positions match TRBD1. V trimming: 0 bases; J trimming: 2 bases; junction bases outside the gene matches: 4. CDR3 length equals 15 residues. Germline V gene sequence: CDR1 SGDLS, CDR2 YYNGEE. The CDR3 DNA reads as TGTGCCAGCAGCGTAGTAGGACAGGTACAAGAGACCCAGTACTTC. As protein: CASSVVGQVQETQYF. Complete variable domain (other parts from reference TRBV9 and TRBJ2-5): DSGVTQTPKHLITATGQRVTLRCSPRSGDLSVYWYQQSLDQGLQFLIQYYNGEERAKGNILERFSAQQFPDLHSELNLSSLELGDSALYFCASSVVGQVQETQYFGPGTRLLVL.

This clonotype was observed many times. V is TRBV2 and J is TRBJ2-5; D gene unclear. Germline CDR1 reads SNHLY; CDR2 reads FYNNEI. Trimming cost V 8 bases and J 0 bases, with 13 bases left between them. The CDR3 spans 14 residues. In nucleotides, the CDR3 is TGTGCCAGCGATGGGCCGAGGTACCAAGAGACCCAGTACTTC. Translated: CASDGPRYQETQYF.

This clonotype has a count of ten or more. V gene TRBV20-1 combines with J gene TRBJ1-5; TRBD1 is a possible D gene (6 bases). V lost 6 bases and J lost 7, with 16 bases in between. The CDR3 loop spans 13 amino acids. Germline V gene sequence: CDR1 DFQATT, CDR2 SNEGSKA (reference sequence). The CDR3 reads CSAAQGSSQPQHF. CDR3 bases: TGCAGTGCGGCACAGGGTTCCTCGCAGCCCCAGCATTTT.